This T cell receptor (beta chain) was profiled in a study of cytomegalovirus exposure and HLA in healthy donors. Whole-study findings and limits: Whilst most TCR sequences proved rare, a subset of public TCRs occurred across many donors. Fewer N-insertions (relative to the approximately 670-donor mean) were reportedly seen in an Asian-associated ancestry cluster in a later analysis.

This clone appeared once. Its antigen remains unidentified. It was with 60 Vbeta and 13 Jbeta primers that the PCR ran. Some clones are missing from TCRdb's copy, which holds only in-frame ones; the method was immunoSEQ multiplex PCR. The data contain over 150,000 clones, more than 75% of them singletons. Nominally healthy donors were sampled, though unrecorded immune exposures were likely. The TCR sequence derives from a girl under three years old in good health and CMV-seronegative. Input material: PBMCs.

The CDR3, as DNA: TGTGCCAGCAGCCCATATTACGGCGGCTCCTACGAGCAGTACTTC. It codes for CASSPYYGGSYEQYF. This rearrangement joins TRBV7-9 to TRBJ2-7; D not resolved. The ends were cut back, 5 bases at V and 0 bases at J, with 14 bases in the middle. Per germline, CDR1 SEHNR and CDR2 FQNEAQ (reference sequence). The CDR3 runs to 15 residues.